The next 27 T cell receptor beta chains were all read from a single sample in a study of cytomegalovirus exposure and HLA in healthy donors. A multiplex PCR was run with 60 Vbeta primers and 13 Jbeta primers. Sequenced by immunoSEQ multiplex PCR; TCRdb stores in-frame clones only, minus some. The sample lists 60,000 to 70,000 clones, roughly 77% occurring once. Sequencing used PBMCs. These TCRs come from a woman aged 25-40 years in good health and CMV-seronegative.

This chain's CDR3 is CSVAIGLGHEQYF. CDR3 DNA sequence: TGCAGCGTTGCCATAGGACTAGGCCACGAGCAGTACTTC. This chain links TRBV29-1 with TRBJ2-7, with 7 bases aligning to TRBD2. CDR1 is SQVTM, CDR2 ANQGSEA, per germline. The V and J ends lost 4 bases and 5 bases, in that order; junction bases with no gene match: 8. This CDR3 spans 13 amino acids.

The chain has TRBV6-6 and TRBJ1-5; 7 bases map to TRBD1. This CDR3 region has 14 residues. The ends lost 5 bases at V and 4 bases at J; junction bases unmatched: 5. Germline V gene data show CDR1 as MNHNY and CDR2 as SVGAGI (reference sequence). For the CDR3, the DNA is TGTGCCAGCAGTACGACAGGGTTGAATCAGCCCCAGCATTTT. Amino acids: CASSTTGLNQPQHF.

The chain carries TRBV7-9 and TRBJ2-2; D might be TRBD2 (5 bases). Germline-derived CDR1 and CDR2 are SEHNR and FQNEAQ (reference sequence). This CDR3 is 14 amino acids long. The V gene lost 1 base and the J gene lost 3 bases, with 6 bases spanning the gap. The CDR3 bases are TGTGCCAGCAGCTTAGAGAGGGACACCGGGGAGCTGTTTTTT. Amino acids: CASSLERDTGELFF.

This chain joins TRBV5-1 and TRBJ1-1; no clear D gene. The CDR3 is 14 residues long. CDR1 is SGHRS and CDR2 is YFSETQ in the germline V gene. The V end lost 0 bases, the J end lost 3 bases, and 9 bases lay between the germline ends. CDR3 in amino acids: CASSLASVDTEAFF. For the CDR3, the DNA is TGCGCCAGCAGCTTGGCTTCGGTGGACACTGAAGCTTTCTTT.

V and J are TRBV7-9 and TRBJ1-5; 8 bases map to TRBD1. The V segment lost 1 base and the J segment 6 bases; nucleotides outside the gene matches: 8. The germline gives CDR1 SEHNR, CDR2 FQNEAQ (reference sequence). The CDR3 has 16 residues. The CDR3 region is CASSLGVTGASQPQHF. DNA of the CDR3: TGTGCCAGCAGCTTAGGTGTGACAGGGGCGAGTCAGCCCCAGCATTTT.

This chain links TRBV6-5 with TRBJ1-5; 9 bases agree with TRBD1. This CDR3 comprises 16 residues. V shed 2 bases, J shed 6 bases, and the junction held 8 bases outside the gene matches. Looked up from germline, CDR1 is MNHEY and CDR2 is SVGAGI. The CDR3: CASSYAIGTGIQPQHF. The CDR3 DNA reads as TGTGCCAGCAGTTACGCCATCGGGACAGGGATTCAGCCCCAGCATTTT.

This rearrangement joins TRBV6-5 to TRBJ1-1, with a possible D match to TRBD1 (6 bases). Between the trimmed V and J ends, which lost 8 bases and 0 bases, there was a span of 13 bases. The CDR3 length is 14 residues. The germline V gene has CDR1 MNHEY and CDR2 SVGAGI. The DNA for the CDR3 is TGTGCCAGCGGAATCAGGGGTTTGAACACTGAAGCTTTCTTT. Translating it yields CASGIRGLNTEAFF.

The CDR3 DNA follows: TGTGCCAGCAGCTGGGCCGACAGGGCGGGAGGCTACACCTTC. It translates to CASSWADRAGGYTF. The chain carries TRBV27 and TRBJ1-2; the match to TRBD1 covers 7 bases. The germline V gene has CDR1 MNHEY and CDR2 SMNVEV (reference sequence). Trimming took 6 bases from V and 8 from J; bases not matched to a gene: 12. The CDR3 sequence is 14 residues long.

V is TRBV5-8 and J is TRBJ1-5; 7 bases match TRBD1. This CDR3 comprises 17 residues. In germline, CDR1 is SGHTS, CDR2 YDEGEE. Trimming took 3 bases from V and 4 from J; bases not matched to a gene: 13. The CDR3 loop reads CASSYEGQSGGNQPQHF. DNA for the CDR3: TGTGCCAGCAGCTACGAGGGACAGTCTGGGGGGAATCAGCCCCAGCATTTT.

Written as DNA, the CDR3 is TGTGCCAGCAGCTGGAGGGGTGGCGGTAGCTCCTACGAGCAGTACTTC. Amino acids: CASSWRGGGSSYEQYF. V usage is TRBV7-2 and J usage is TRBJ2-7; D is perhaps TRBD2 (6 bases). The V gene's germline CDR1 is SGHTA and CDR2 FQGNSA. CDR3 length equals 16 residues. Between the trimmed V and J ends, which lost 4 bases and 0 bases, there was a span of 16 bases.

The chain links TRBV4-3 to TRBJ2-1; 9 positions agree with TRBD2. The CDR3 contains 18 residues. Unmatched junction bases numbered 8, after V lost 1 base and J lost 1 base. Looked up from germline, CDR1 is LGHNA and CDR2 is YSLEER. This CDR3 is CASSQVIAGEGSYNEQFF. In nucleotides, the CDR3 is TGCGCCAGCAGCCAAGTTATAGCGGGAGAGGGGTCCTACAATGAGCAGTTCTTC.

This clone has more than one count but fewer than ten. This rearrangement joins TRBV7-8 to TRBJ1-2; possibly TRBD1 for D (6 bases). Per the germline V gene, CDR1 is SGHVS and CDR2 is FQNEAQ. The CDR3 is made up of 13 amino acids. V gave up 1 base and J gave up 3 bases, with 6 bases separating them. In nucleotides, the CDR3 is TGTGCCAGCAGCTTAGGACAGGACTATGGCTACACCTTC. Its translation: CASSLGQDYGYTF. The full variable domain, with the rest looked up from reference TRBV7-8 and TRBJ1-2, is GAGVSQSPRYKVAKRGQDVALRCDPISGHVSLFWYQQALGQGPEFLTYFQNEAQLDKSGLPSDRFFAERPEGSVSTLKIQRTQQEDSAVYLCASSLGQDYGYTFGSGTRLTVV.

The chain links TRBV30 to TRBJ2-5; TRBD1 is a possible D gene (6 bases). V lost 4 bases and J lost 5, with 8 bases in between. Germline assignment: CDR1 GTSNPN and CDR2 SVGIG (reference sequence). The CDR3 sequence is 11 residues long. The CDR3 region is CAWMQGETQYF. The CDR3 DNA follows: TGTGCCTGGATGCAGGGGGAGACCCAGTACTTC.

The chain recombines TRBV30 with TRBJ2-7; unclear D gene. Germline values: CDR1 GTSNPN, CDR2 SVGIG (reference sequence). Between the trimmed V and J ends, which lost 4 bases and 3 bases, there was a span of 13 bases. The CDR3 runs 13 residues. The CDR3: CAWTSGIIYEQYF. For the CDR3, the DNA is TGTGCCTGGACTAGTGGCATCATCTACGAGCAGTACTTC.

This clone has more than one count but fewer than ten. CDR3 DNA: TGTGCCAGCAGCCTCGGATCGGGTCAGCCCCAGCATTTT. This translates into CASSLGSGQPQHF. The rearrangement uses TRBV5-5 and TRBJ1-5; the D is unclear. The V and J ends lost 4 bases and 6 bases respectively, with 11 bases between them. This CDR3 has 13 amino acids. The germline V gene encodes CDR1 SGHKS and CDR2 YYEKEE (reference sequence).

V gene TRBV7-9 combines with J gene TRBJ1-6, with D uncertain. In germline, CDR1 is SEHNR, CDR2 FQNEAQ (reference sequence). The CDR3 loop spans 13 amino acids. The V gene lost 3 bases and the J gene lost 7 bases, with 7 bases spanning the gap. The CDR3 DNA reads TGTGCCAGCAGCTTGTCGGGAAATTCACCCCTCCACTTT. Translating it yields CASSLSGNSPLHF.

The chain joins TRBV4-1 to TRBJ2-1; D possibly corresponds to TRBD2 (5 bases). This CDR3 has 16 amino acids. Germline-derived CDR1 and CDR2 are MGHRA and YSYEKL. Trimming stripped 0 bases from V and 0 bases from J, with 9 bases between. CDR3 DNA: TGCGCCAGCAGCCAAGAGACGGGGATCTCCTACAATGAGCAGTTCTTC. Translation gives CASSQETGISYNEQFF.

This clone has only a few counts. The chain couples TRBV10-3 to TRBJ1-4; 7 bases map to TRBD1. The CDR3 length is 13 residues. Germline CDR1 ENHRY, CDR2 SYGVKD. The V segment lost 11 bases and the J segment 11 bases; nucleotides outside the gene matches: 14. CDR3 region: CASSQGGAGKLFF. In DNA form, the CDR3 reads TGTGCCTCTTCCCAAGGGGGCGCGGGGAAACTGTTTTTT.

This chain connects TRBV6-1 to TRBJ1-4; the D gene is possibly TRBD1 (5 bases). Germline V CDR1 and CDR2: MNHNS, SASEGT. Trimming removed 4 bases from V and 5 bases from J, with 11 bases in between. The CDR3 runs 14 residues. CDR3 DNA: TGTGCCAGCAGTGGGAGGGACCCAAATGAAAAACTGTTTTTT. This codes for CASSGRDPNEKLFF.

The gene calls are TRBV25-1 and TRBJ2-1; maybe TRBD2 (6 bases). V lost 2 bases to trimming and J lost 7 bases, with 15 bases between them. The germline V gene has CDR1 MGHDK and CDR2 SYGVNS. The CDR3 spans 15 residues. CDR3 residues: CASSEPLLATNEQFF. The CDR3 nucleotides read TGTGCCAGCAGTGAACCCCTCCTAGCGACGAATGAGCAGTTCTTC.

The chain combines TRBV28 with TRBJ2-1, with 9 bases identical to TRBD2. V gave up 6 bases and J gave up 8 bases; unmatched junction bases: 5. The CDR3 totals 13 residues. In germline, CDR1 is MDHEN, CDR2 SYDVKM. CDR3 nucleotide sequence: TGTGCCAGCAGACGTAGCGGGGGCCATGAGCAGTTCTTC. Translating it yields CASRRSGGHEQFF.

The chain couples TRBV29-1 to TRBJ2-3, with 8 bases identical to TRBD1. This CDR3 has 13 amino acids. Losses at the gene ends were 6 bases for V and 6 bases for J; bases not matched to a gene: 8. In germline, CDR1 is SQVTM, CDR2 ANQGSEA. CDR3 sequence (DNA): TGCAGCGTCGGTCGGGACAGGAAGGATACGCAGTATTTT. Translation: CSVGRDRKDTQYF.

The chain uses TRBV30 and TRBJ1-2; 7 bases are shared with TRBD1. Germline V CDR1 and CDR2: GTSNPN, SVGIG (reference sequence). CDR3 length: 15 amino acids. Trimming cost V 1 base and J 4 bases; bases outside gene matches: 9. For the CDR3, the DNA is TGTGCCTGGAGTGAGAACAGGGGCCAGGGCTATGGCTACACCTTC. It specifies CAWSENRGQGYGYTF.

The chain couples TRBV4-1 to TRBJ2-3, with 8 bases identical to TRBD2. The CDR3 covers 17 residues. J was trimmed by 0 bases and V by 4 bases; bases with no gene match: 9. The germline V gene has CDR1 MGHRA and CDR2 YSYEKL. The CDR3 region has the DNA TGCGCCAGCAGCCTTACAATTAGCGGGGATAGCACAGATACGCAGTATTTT. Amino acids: CASSLTISGDSTDTQYF.

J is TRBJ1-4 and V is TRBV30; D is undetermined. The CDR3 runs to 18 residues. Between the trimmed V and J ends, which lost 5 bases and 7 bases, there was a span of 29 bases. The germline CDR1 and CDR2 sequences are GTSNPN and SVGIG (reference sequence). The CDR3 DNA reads TGTGCCTGGGGTACGACCCGGAGTTTAGGCAGGCGGGGTGAAAAACTGTTTTTT. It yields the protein CAWGTTRSLGRRGEKLFF.

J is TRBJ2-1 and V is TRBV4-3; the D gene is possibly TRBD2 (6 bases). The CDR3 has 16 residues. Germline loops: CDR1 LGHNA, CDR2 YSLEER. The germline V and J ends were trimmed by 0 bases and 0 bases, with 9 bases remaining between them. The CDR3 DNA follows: TGCGCCAGCAGCCAAGACTACGGGGGCTCCTACAATGAGCAGTTCTTC. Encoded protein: CASSQDYGGSYNEQFF.

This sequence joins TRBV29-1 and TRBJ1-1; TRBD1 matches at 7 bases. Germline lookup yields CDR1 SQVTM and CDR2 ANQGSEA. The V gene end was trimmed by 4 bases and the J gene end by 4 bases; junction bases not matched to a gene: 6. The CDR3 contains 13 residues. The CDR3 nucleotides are TGCAGCGTTGCGGGAGACAGGGCCACTGAAGCTTTCTTT. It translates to CSVAGDRATEAFF.